Below, 32 T cell receptor beta chains from the same sample are listed, as sequenced in a study of control samples from healthy donors and cancer patients. The table came from immunoSEQ multiplex PCR; TCRdb's copy has only in-frame clones and leaves some out. The sample has tens of thousands of clones; around 90% are singletons. The sequenced material came from PBMCs. The receptors derive from a man in his fifties or sixties with colorectal cancer.

The V gene is TRBV2, the J gene TRBJ2-3, with 9 nucleotides matching TRBD1. The length of the CDR3 is 17 residues. Germline values: CDR1 SNHLY, CDR2 FYNNEI. V dropped 1 base and J dropped 2; count of bases not matched to a gene: 7. CDR3 nucleotide sequence: TGTGCCAGCAGTGAAGAGCCGGGACAGGGAACCACAGATACGCAGTATTTT. Translating it yields CASSEEPGQGTTDTQYF. The whole variable domain, remainder taken from reference TRBV2 and TRBJ2-3, is EPEVTQTPSHQVTQMGQEVILRCVPISNHLYFYWYRQILGQKVEFLVSFYNNEISEKSEIFDDQFSVERPDGSNFTLKIRSTKLEDSAMYFCASSEEPGQGTTDTQYFGPGTRLTVL.

Here the CDR3 DNA reads TGTGCCAGCAGCGAAGGACAGGGGACAAGTAATTCACCCCTCCACTTT. Its protein product is CASSEGQGTSNSPLHF. The chain joins TRBV9 to TRBJ1-6; 9 bases agree with TRBD1. Germline CDR1 SGDLS, CDR2 YYNGEE. The CDR3 has 16 amino acids. J gave up 6 bases and V 3 bases, and 7 bases lay outside the gene matches.

The chain combines TRBV2 with TRBJ1-5; 8 positions match TRBD1. J gave up 4 bases and V 6 bases, and 5 bases lay outside the gene matches. Germline V CDR1 and CDR2: SNHLY, FYNNEI. The CDR3 covers 14 residues. CDR3 sequence reads: CASSRTGRNQPQHF. The CDR3 DNA follows: TGTGCCAGCAGCCGGACAGGGCGGAATCAGCCCCAGCATTTT.

V gene TRBV5-6 combines with J gene TRBJ1-3, with D perhaps TRBD1 (5 bases). This CDR3 spans 15 amino acids. V was trimmed by 3 bases and J by 0 bases, leaving 10 bases between them. Germline lookup yields CDR1 SGHDT and CDR2 YYEEEE. CDR3 nucleotide sequence: TGTGCCAGCAGCTGGGACGGATACTCTGGAAACACCATATATTTT. It translates to CASSWDGYSGNTIYF.

The chain employs TRBV5-1 and TRBJ1-6; a weak D match, TRBD1 (5 bases). The germline gives CDR1 SGHRS, CDR2 YFSETQ. The CDR3 runs 14 residues. V was pared by 4 bases and J by 7 bases, with 12 bases between. CDR3 DNA: TGCGCCAGCAGCACTGGGACGGTGAATTCACCCCTCCACTTT. This sequence encodes CASSTGTVNSPLHF.

This clone was observed once. The rearrangement links TRBV28 to TRBJ1-1, with 8 bases fitting TRBD1. Germline-derived CDR1 and CDR2 are MDHEN and SYDVKM. The length of the CDR3 is 16 residues. The V and J ends lost 3 bases and 1 base, in that order; junction bases with no gene match: 7. CDR3 residues: CASSFRGQAQNTEAFF. CDR3 sequence (DNA): TGTGCCAGCAGTTTCAGGGGACAGGCCCAGAACACTGAAGCTTTCTTT.

The gene calls are TRBV6-4 and TRBJ1-5; D unresolved. This CDR3 comprises 11 residues. Trimming shortened V by 6 bases and J by 2 bases, and 2 bases separated the two germline ends. Germline CDR1 is MRHNA and CDR2 is SNTAGT. The chain's CDR3 is CASRGNQPQHF. In nucleotides, the CDR3 is TGTGCCAGCAGGGGCAATCAGCCCCAGCATTTT.

The V and J genes are TRBV7-9 and TRBJ2-7; D may be TRBD1 or TRBD2 (5 bases each). Germline V CDR1 and CDR2: SEHNR, FQNEAQ (reference sequence). The CDR3 spans 15 residues. Trimming left V 5 bases short and J 0 bases short, with 14 bases between. The CDR3 region has the DNA TGTGCCAGCAGCCAGACCGGGACCGTCTCCTACGAGCAGTACTTC. Translation gives CASSQTGTVSYEQYF.

CDR3 sequence: CASSLLPLDPNEQFF. Here the CDR3 DNA reads TGTGCCAGCAGCCTACTACCTCTCGACCCAAATGAGCAGTTCTTC. The rearrangement uses TRBV7-2 and TRBJ2-1; D unclear. Trimming took off 5 bases at V and 7 bases at J, with 18 bases between the two ends. This CDR3 contains 15 residues. CDR1 and CDR2 from the germline V gene are SGHTA and FQGNSA.

This clone was counted once. The chain uses TRBV6-5 and TRBJ2-5; D assignment may be TRBD1 or TRBD2 (5 bases each). CDR1 MNHEY and CDR2 SVGAGI come from the germline V gene. Trimming took off 6 bases at V and 5 bases at J, with 13 bases between the two ends. The CDR3 spans 13 residues. The CDR3 DNA is TGTGCCAGCAGCCTGGGACGAAAGGAGACCCAGTACTTC. It specifies CASSLGRKETQYF.

The CDR3 DNA sequence: TGCGCCAGCAGCCAAGCTGGGAGGGGAACCTACGAGCAGTACTTC. Translating it yields CASSQAGRGTYEQYF. The chain couples TRBV4-3 to TRBJ2-7, with 7 bases lining up with TRBD2. This CDR3 comprises 15 residues. From germline, CDR1 is LGHNA and CDR2 YSLEER. V lost 1 base and J lost 2; bases outside the gene matches: 5.

This chain connects TRBV7-2 to TRBJ1-5; unclear D gene. The CDR3 extends over 15 amino acids. In germline, CDR1 is SGHTA, CDR2 FQGNSA. V gave up 2 bases and J gave up 6 bases, with 14 bases separating them. The CDR3 loop is CASSLSAGGGQPQHF. The DNA of the CDR3 is TGTGCCAGCAGCTTATCGGCGGGAGGAGGTCAGCCCCAGCATTTT.

The rearrangement uses TRBV18 and TRBJ2-3; D possibly corresponds to TRBD2 (7 bases). The CDR3 contains 16 residues. V was clipped by 3 bases and J by 2 bases, with 15 bases between them. Germline CDR1 is KGHSH and CDR2 is LQKENI. The CDR3 DNA reads as TGTGCCAGCTCACCGAACGGGGGGCGGATCACAGATACGCAGTATTTT. Protein sequence: CASSPNGGRITDTQYF.

The J gene is TRBJ2-7, the V gene TRBV29-1; 7 bases align to TRBD1. From germline, CDR1 is SQVTM and CDR2 ANQGSEA. V lost 4 bases to trimming and J lost 4 bases; unmatched junction nucleotides: 7. The CDR3 consists of 13 residues. The CDR3 DNA follows: TGCAGCGTTGCAGACCGACAGGGTTACGAGCAGTACTTC. Protein: CSVADRQGYEQYF.

The chain is built from TRBV6-5 and TRBJ1-3; D is ambiguous. CDR1 MNHEY and CDR2 SVGAGI come from the germline V gene. The length of the CDR3 is 14 residues. Trimming shortened V by 6 bases and J by 0 bases, and 9 bases separated the two germline ends. The CDR3 here is CASSPAGSGNTIYF. CDR3 coding DNA: TGTGCCAGCAGCCCAGCCGGCTCTGGAAACACCATATATTTT.

The count of this clone is one. The chain uses TRBV9 and TRBJ1-2; a possible D gene is TRBD1 (5 bases). V was cut by 3 bases and J by 7 bases, with 16 bases left in between. The CDR3 has 14 residues. CDR1 is SGDLS, CDR2 YYNGEE, per germline. The CDR3 bases are TGTGCCAGCAGCGGACCTCCAGGGTACGGTGGCTACACCTTC. Its protein product is CASSGPPGYGGYTF.

The chain couples TRBV6-5 to TRBJ2-7, with TRBD1 as a possible D gene (5 bases). This CDR3 has 11 residues. Trimming cost V 6 bases and J 3 bases, with 6 bases left between them. Germline CDR1 reads MNHEY; CDR2 reads SVGAGI. CDR3 sequence (DNA): TGTGCCAGCAGGGACATCTACGAGCAGTACTTC. This sequence encodes CASRDIYEQYF.

This chain uses TRBV7-3 with TRBJ2-5, with 8 bases identical to TRBD1. This CDR3 has 15 amino acids. CDR1 is SGHTA and CDR2 is FQGTGA in the germline V gene. The junction had 6 bases not matched to a gene; V was cut back by 6 bases and J by 0 bases. The CDR3: CASRPTGGYQETQYF. The CDR3 DNA is TGTGCCAGCAGACCCACAGGGGGTTACCAAGAGACCCAGTACTTC. The full variable domain, its missing parts supplied by reference TRBV7-3 and TRBJ2-5, is GAGVSQTPSNKVTEKGKYVELRCDPISGHTALYWYRQSLGQGPEFLIYFQGTGAADDSGLPNDRFFAVRPEGSVSTLKIQRTERGDSAVYLCASRPTGGYQETQYFGPGTRLLVL.

This clone was observed a single time. The chain has TRBV3-1 (or the pseudogene TRBV3-2) and TRBJ1-1; D is unresolved. V lost 1 base and J lost 3, with 6 bases in between. The CDR3 spans 13 residues. CDR1 and CDR2 (germline): LGHDT, YNNKEL (reference sequence). DNA of the CDR3: TGTGCCAGCAGCCAAGTAAGCTACACTGAAGCTTTCTTT. Translation: CASSQVSYTEAFF.

This chain joins TRBV4-1 and TRBJ1-5, with D unclear. Looked up from germline, CDR1 is MGHRA and CDR2 is YSYEKL. CDR3 length equals 15 residues. Trimming removed 5 bases at V and 0 bases at J, with 11 bases between. The CDR3 is CASSGRAGSNQPQHF. In DNA form, the CDR3 reads TGCGCCAGCAGCGGCCGGGCGGGTAGCAATCAGCCCCAGCATTTT.

This chain uses TRBV5-4 with TRBJ1-1; TRBD1 might be the D (6 bases). CDR1 SGHNT and CDR2 YYREEE come from the germline V gene (reference sequence). The V end was cut by 3 bases, the J end by 4 bases, with 10 bases between. The CDR3 has 13 residues. CDR3 sequence (DNA): TGTGCCAGCAGCTCCCCGGGGGCCACTGAAGCTTTCTTT. Encoded protein: CASSSPGATEAFF.

The V and J genes are TRBV2 and TRBJ1-6; D may be TRBD1 (5 bases). The germline V and J ends were trimmed by 3 bases and 11 bases, with 14 bases remaining between them. The germline CDR1 and CDR2 sequences are SNHLY and FYNNEI. This CDR3 has 14 residues. CDR3 amino acids: CASSEFGREAPLHF. CDR3 coding DNA: TGTGCCAGCAGTGAGTTCGGCAGGGAGGCACCCCTCCACTTT.

In this sample, this clone turned up once. The chain joins TRBV11-3 to TRBJ2-7, with TRBD1 as a possible D gene (5 bases). The CDR3 covers 11 residues. CDR1 and CDR2 from the germline V gene are SGHNT and YENEEA. Trimming stripped 5 bases from V and 11 bases from J, with 13 bases between. The CDR3 DNA sequence: TGTGCCAGCAGCCTACAAATAGGGGAGTACTTC. Its translation: CASSLQIGEYF.

V is TRBV27 and J is TRBJ1-5; the D is unclear. V gave up 5 bases and J gave up 0 bases, with 8 bases separating them. The germline gives CDR1 MNHEY, CDR2 SMNVEV (reference sequence). This CDR3 has 14 amino acids. The CDR3 nucleotides are TGTGCCAGCAGTAGGGAGCCTAGCAATCAGCCCCAGCATTTT. Its translation is CASSREPSNQPQHF.

The chain joins TRBV12-3 or TRBV12-4 to TRBJ2-5; tentatively, D is TRBD1 (6 bases). The CDR3 loop spans 13 amino acids. Trimming took off 7 bases at V and 5 bases at J, with 14 bases between the two ends. CDR3 amino acids: CASTLGARETQYF. CDR3 in DNA: TGTGCCAGCACCCTGGGGGCTCGCGAGACCCAGTACTTC.

This chain joins TRBV5-4 and TRBJ2-7; TRBD2 aligns across 7 bases. The V gene end was trimmed by 7 bases and the J gene end by 0 bases; junction bases not matched to a gene: 7. This CDR3 is built from 14 residues. CDR1 and CDR2 from the germline V gene are SGHNT and YYREEE (reference sequence). The CDR3: CASSLAEGSYEQYF. For the CDR3, the DNA is TGTGCCAGCTCCCTAGCGGAGGGCTCCTACGAGCAGTACTTC.

The chain recombines TRBV19 with TRBJ2-2, with 8 bases that match TRBD1. V dropped 3 bases and J dropped 5; count of bases not matched to a gene: 5. The CDR3 has 15 amino acids. Germline lookup yields CDR1 LNHDA and CDR2 SQIVND (reference sequence). DNA of the CDR3: TGTGCCAGTAGTATTCAGGGGGCGCGGACCGGGGAGCTGTTTTTT. This gives the protein CASSIQGARTGELFF.

The gene calls are TRBV18 and TRBJ1-6; D is undetermined. This CDR3 contains 19 residues. The germline V and J ends were trimmed by 6 bases and 0 bases, with 21 bases remaining between them. Per the germline V gene, CDR1 is KGHSH and CDR2 is LQKENI. The CDR3 loop reads CASSRVTHSGSSYNSPLHF. The CDR3 nucleotides read TGTGCCAGCTCTAGGGTAACCCATTCCGGAAGCTCCTATAATTCACCCCTCCACTTT.

In regard to this clone: Other DNA sequences in this specimen translate into the identical CDR3. This chain joins TRBV18 and TRBJ1-1; TRBD1 agrees at 7 bases. Germline V gene data show CDR1 as KGHSH and CDR2 as LQKENI. This CDR3 comprises 14 residues. V trimming: 3 bases; J trimming: 2 bases; junction bases outside the gene matches: 3. The CDR3 bases are TGTGCCAGCTCACCGGGACAGCTAAACACTGAAGCTTTCTTT. Protein sequence: CASSPGQLNTEAFF.

This clone was detected a few times. V and J are TRBV28 and TRBJ1-2; 7 bases fit TRBD1. The CDR3 totals 13 residues. Germline V gives CDR1 MDHEN, CDR2 SYDVKM. V shed 7 bases and J 6 bases; nucleotides not matched to a gene: 8. This CDR3 reads CASTIGGADGYTF. The CDR3 DNA sequence: TGTGCCAGCACAATAGGGGGCGCGGATGGCTACACCTTC.

This clone was counted a few times. J is TRBJ2-2 and V is TRBV4-1; D might be TRBD2 (6 bases). The CDR3 covers 16 residues. Germline-derived CDR1 and CDR2 are MGHRA and YSYEKL. Between the trimmed V and J ends, which lost 0 bases and 3 bases, there was a span of 11 bases. The CDR3 bases are TGCGCCAGCAGCCAAGATCGGGGGTCCTACACCGGGGAGCTGTTTTTT. It is translated as CASSQDRGSYTGELFF.

The chain carries TRBV3-1 (or the pseudogene TRBV3-2) and TRBJ2-7, with TRBD1 as a possible D gene (6 bases). V was clipped by 3 bases and J by 0 bases, with 9 bases between them. The CDR3 totals 14 residues. Looked up from germline, CDR1 is LGHDT and CDR2 is YNNKEL (reference sequence). In DNA, the CDR3 is TGTGCCAGCAGCCATGGGGGCCCCTCCTACGAGCAGTACTTC. Translated, it gives CASSHGGPSYEQYF.